The 28 T cell receptor beta chains given below trace back to one sample, sequenced in a study of T cell repertoires in cytomegalovirus infection. TCRdb re-analysed the reads in MiXCR, keeping a single row per CDR3 protein. The sample lists under 90,000 distinct CDR3 sequences; approximately 22% were seen once. Their cognate antigens are unknown. Source material: PBMCs, sequenced either directly or after in vitro stimulation (not recorded which). These receptor sequences come from a human donor in good health (CMV status not recorded). Some clones in this sample may be carry-over from other donors' samples.

The chain uses TRBV7-2 and TRBJ2-5; 7 nucleotides line up with TRBD2. The germline V gene encodes CDR1 SGHTA and CDR2 FQGNSA. CDR3 size: 15 residues. The J segment lost 5 bases and the V segment lost 1 base, leaving 7 bases of the junction unmatched. The DNA of the CDR3 is TGTGCCAGCAGCTTAGGGCTGCGGGAGATGGAGACCCAGTACTTC. It is translated as CASSLGLREMETQYF.

The chain couples TRBV30 to TRBJ2-3; either TRBD1 or TRBD2 may supply D (5 bases each). CDR3 size: 14 residues. The germline gives CDR1 GTSNPN, CDR2 SVGIG (reference sequence). V lost 0 bases and J lost 2, with 9 bases in between. The CDR3: CAWSVGGNTDTQYF. Here the CDR3 DNA reads TGTGCCTGGAGTGTTGGGGGTAACACAGATACGCAGTATTTT.

The rearrangement joins TRBV6-6 to TRBJ2-5; D unclear. Germline CDR1 reads MNHNY; CDR2 reads SVGAGI (reference sequence). V was pared by 2 bases and J by 2 bases, with 6 bases between. This CDR3 comprises 13 residues. This CDR3 reads CASSYLVQETQYF. In DNA form, the CDR3 reads TGTGCCAGCAGTTACCTCGTACAAGAGACCCAGTACTTC.

This clonotype was counted at least ten times. V gene TRBV7-2 combines with J gene TRBJ1-2; 8 nucleotides line up with TRBD1. CDR3 length: 15 amino acids. CDR1 is SGHTA, CDR2 FQGNSA, per germline. J was trimmed by 4 bases and V by 5 bases; bases with no gene match: 9. The CDR3 loop is CASSPHRGRGYGYTF. The DNA for the CDR3 is TGTGCCAGCAGCCCCCACAGGGGGAGAGGCTATGGCTACACCTTC.

This clonotype was picked up a small number of times. This chain joins TRBV12-3 or TRBV12-4 and TRBJ2-1; 10 bases line up with TRBD2. V shed 0 bases, J shed 6 bases, and the junction held 5 bases outside the gene matches. The CDR3 totals 16 residues. The CDR3 DNA reads as TGTGCCAGCAGTTTAGCGATTGGACTAGCGGTCAATGAGCAGTTCTTC. Amino acids: CASSLAIGLAVNEQFF.

This clonotype has only a few counts. The genes are TRBV4-2 and TRBJ1-1; TRBD1 is a possible D gene (6 bases). Germline CDR1 LGHNA, CDR2 YNFKEQ. Trimming stripped 7 bases from V and 0 bases from J, with 12 bases between. This CDR3 is built from 14 residues. DNA for the CDR3: TGTGCCAGCAAGGGACAAGGGGTGAACACTGAAGCTTTCTTT. Protein product: CASKGQGVNTEAFF.

The chain carries TRBV19 and TRBJ2-4; 8 bases map to TRBD1. CDR3 length: 15 amino acids. The J segment lost 6 bases and the V segment lost 6 bases, leaving 10 bases of the junction unmatched. The V gene's germline CDR1 is LNHDA and CDR2 SQIVND (reference sequence). DNA for the CDR3: TGTGCCAGTAGATCAACCCGGACAGGGCGAAACATTCAGTACTTC. Protein sequence: CASRSTRTGRNIQYF.

There are many counts of this clonotype. V usage is TRBV7-8 and J usage is TRBJ2-2; D not certain. V shed 4 bases and J shed 6 bases, with 9 bases lying between them. The CDR3 covers 13 residues. Germline-derived CDR1 and CDR2 are SGHVS and FQNEAQ. CDR3 nucleotides: TGTGCCAGCAGCTCCCGGTACCCCGGGGAGCTGTTTTTT. Its protein product is CASSSRYPGELFF.

This clonotype was seen many times. V usage is TRBV7-8 and J usage is TRBJ1-2; no clear D. V dropped 1 base and J dropped 1 base, with 7 bases sitting between them. This CDR3 is built from 14 residues. CDR1 and CDR2 from the germline V gene are SGHVS and FQNEAQ. CDR3 in DNA: TGTGCCAGCAGCTTAGGAGAGGATAACTATGGCTACACCTTC. Protein: CASSLGEDNYGYTF.

In nucleotides, the CDR3 is TGTGCCAGCAGAGCAAGCGGGAGGTATATCTACGAGCAGTACTTC. Protein sequence: CASRASGRYIYEQYF. The J gene is TRBJ2-7, the V gene TRBV28, with 9 bases identical to TRBD2. This CDR3 is 15 amino acids long. With V trimmed by 6 bases and J by 3 bases, 9 bases remained unmatched. The germline V gene encodes CDR1 MDHEN and CDR2 SYDVKM.

The V call is TRBV2, the J call TRBJ2-2, with no clear D. Germline CDR1 is SNHLY and CDR2 is FYNNEI. The CDR3 loop spans 14 amino acids. Trimming shortened V by 7 bases and J by 4 bases, and 13 bases separated the two germline ends. CDR3 DNA sequence: TGTGCCAGCATGACGTCTACACCCACCGGGGAGCTGTTTTTT. The encoded protein is CASMTSTPTGELFF. Supplemented by reference TRBV2 and TRBJ2-2, the full variable domain reads EPEVTQTPSHQVTQMGQEVILRCVPISNHLYFYWYRQILGQKVEFLVSFYNNEISEKSEIFDDQFSVERPDGSNFTLKIRSTKLEDSAMYFCASMTSTPTGELFFGEGSRLTVL.

V is TRBV6-5 and J is TRBJ1-4, with D maybe TRBD1 (5 bases). Germline-derived CDR1 and CDR2 are MNHEY and SVGAGI. The CDR3 runs to 14 residues. Trimming left V 8 bases short and J 12 bases short, with 22 bases between. The CDR3 DNA follows: TGTGCCAGCCCTGTCAGGGCTCCGAATGTTGAACTGTTTTTT. Translated: CASPVRAPNVELFF.

The chain uses TRBV27 and TRBJ2-2, with no clear D. Per germline, CDR1 MNHEY and CDR2 SMNVEV (reference sequence). The CDR3 runs 16 residues. The V gene lost 6 bases and the J gene lost 7 bases, with 21 bases spanning the gap. The CDR3 nucleotides are TGTGCCAGCAGCCAATTAACGGCGCCTAAAGGCGGGGAGCTGTTTTTT. Its protein is CASSQLTAPKGGELFF.

J is TRBJ2-5 and V is TRBV3-1; D may be TRBD1 (5 bases). The CDR3 runs to 13 residues. V lost 0 bases to trimming and J lost 3 bases, with 5 bases between them. From germline, CDR1 is LGHDT and CDR2 YNNKEL (reference sequence). For the CDR3, the DNA is TGTGCCAGCAGCCAAGAGACAGAAGAGACCCAGTACTTC. As protein: CASSQETEETQYF.

This clonotype was observed at least ten times. DNA of the CDR3: TGTGCCAGCAGGACGGCTAACTATGGCTACACCTTC. As protein: CASRTANYGYTF. This chain links TRBV28 with TRBJ1-2; D remains unclear. Germline assignment: CDR1 MDHEN and CDR2 SYDVKM. This CDR3 is built from 12 residues. The germline V and J ends were trimmed by 6 bases and 0 bases, with 5 bases remaining between them.

This clonotype occurred a few times. V gene TRBV7-6 combines with J gene TRBJ1-3, with no clear D. Between the trimmed V and J ends, which lost 4 bases and 2 bases, there was a span of 12 bases. This CDR3 contains 15 residues. Per germline, CDR1 SGHVS and CDR2 FNYEAQ. CDR3 sequence: CASSSAGLTGNTIYF. CDR3 bases: TGTGCCAGCAGCTCCGCGGGTCTTACTGGAAACACCATATATTTT. The whole variable domain, filled in from reference TRBV7-6 and TRBJ1-3, reads GAGVSQSPRYKVTKRGQDVALRCDPISGHVSLYWYRQALGQGPEFLTYFNYEAQQDKSGLPNDRFSAERPEGSISTLTIQRTEQRDSAMYRCASSSAGLTGNTIYFGEGSWLTVV.

This chain links TRBV29-1 with TRBJ2-3; D is undetermined. There are 12 residues in the CDR3. CDR1 is SQVTM and CDR2 is ANQGSEA in the germline V gene. V lost 7 bases and J lost 3, with 11 bases in between. The DNA for the CDR3 is TGCAGCGCCTCGCCAGCGACAGATACGCAGTATTTT. Translating it yields CSASPATDTQYF.

This clonotype was observed at least ten times. V gene TRBV28 combines with J gene TRBJ2-3; D perhaps matches TRBD2 (6 bases). V was shortened by 1 base and J by 1 base, with 15 bases between the two germline ends. This CDR3 contains 17 residues. The V gene's germline CDR1 is MDHEN and CDR2 SYDVKM. The CDR3 sequence is CASSLLGAGWGTDTQYF. The CDR3 nucleotides are TGTGCCAGCAGTTTATTGGGCGCGGGGTGGGGCACAGATACGCAGTATTTT.

The rearrangement joins TRBV10-3 to TRBJ2-3; D perhaps matches TRBD2 (5 bases). The V end was cut by 3 bases, the J end by 0 bases, with 25 bases between. There are 20 residues in the CDR3. Looked up from germline, CDR1 is ENHRY and CDR2 is SYGVKD. CDR3 nucleotide sequence: TGTGCCATCAGTGACGGGGTGGCGGCAGGCCTTCATTCTAGCACAGATACGCAGTATTTT. It is translated as CAISDGVAAGLHSSTDTQYF.

This sequence joins TRBV19 and TRBJ2-1, with D perhaps TRBD2 (5 bases). V was shortened by 3 bases and J by 2 bases, with 11 bases between the two germline ends. The V gene's germline CDR1 is LNHDA and CDR2 SQIVND (reference sequence). This CDR3 has 15 amino acids. CDR3 sequence: CASSMASLPYNEQFF. CDR3 nucleotides: TGTGCCAGTAGTATGGCTAGCCTCCCCTACAATGAGCAGTTCTTC.

This clonotype showed up many times. V gene TRBV12-3 or TRBV12-4 combines with J gene TRBJ2-1, with 10 nucleotides matching TRBD1. The junction had 5 bases not matched to a gene; V was cut back by 2 bases and J by 7 bases. The CDR3 totals 15 residues. CDR3: CASSLMTGGLNEQFF. CDR3 nucleotide sequence: TGTGCCAGCAGTTTAATGACAGGGGGCTTAAATGAGCAGTTCTTC.

This clonotype was seen at least ten times. The rearrangement links TRBV7-2 to TRBJ2-1; a possible D gene is TRBD2 (6 bases). The CDR3 length is 15 residues. Trimming left V 3 bases short and J 2 bases short, with 11 bases between. In germline, CDR1 is SGHTA, CDR2 FQGNSA. This chain's CDR3 is CASSFEAGAYNEQFF. The CDR3 nucleotides are TGTGCCAGCAGCTTTGAAGCGGGCGCCTACAATGAGCAGTTCTTC.

V and J are TRBV12-3 or TRBV12-4 and TRBJ2-1; D is unclear. The germline V and J ends were trimmed by 3 bases and 6 bases, with 12 bases remaining between them. The CDR3 is made up of 14 amino acids. In DNA, the CDR3 is TGTGCCAGCAGTTTCGACGGGCAACTCAATGAGCAGTTCTTC. It codes for CASSFDGQLNEQFF.

The chain uses TRBV3-1 and TRBJ2-2, with D unresolved. Germline V gene data show CDR1 as LGHDT and CDR2 as YNNKEL (reference sequence). V lost 6 bases and J 0 bases, leaving 5 bases between the germline ends. The CDR3 covers 13 residues. The CDR3 protein is CASRRANTGELFF. The CDR3 DNA is TGTGCCAGCAGAAGAGCGAACACCGGGGAGCTGTTTTTT. The variable domain in full, completed from reference TRBV3-1 and TRBJ2-2, reads DTAVSQTPKYLVTQMGNDKSIKCEQNLGHDTMYWYKQDSKKFLKIMFSYNNKELIINETVPNRFSPKSPDKAHLNLHINSLELGDSAVYFCASRRANTGELFFGEGSRLTVL.

In its sample, this clonotype was seen a few times. CDR3 DNA sequence: TGCGCCAGCAGCTGGACTAGCGGGAGGGCGGGATACAATGAGCAGTTCTTC. Translated, it gives CASSWTSGRAGYNEQFF. The genes are TRBV5-1 and TRBJ2-1, with TRBD2 matching 15 bases. CDR3 size: 17 residues. Looked up from germline, CDR1 is SGHRS and CDR2 is YFSETQ. Trimming took 3 bases from V and 4 from J; bases not matched to a gene: 5.

This clonotype was picked up many times. The V and J genes are TRBV19 and TRBJ1-5; no clear D gene. The V end was cut by 5 bases, the J end by 3 bases, with 11 bases between. This CDR3 is 14 amino acids long. Germline loops: CDR1 LNHDA, CDR2 SQIVND (reference sequence). The CDR3 DNA follows: TGTGCCAGTAGTCGCCCTTCTTTCAATCAGCCCCAGCATTTT. This translates into CASSRPSFNQPQHF.

The sample holds a few counts of this clonotype. The chain combines TRBV5-6 with TRBJ2-2; D is uncertain. V lost 9 bases and J lost 2, with 17 bases in between. Germline V gene sequence: CDR1 SGHDT, CDR2 YYEEEE. The CDR3 length is 15 residues. CDR3 DNA: TGTGCCACCGCGACCCGGGCACGTAACACCGGGGAGCTGTTTTTT. Encoded protein: CATATRARNTGELFF.

The rearrangement joins TRBV30 to TRBJ2-2, with 10 bases matching TRBD2. The junction had 6 bases not matched to a gene; V was cut back by 4 bases and J by 4 bases. The CDR3 spans 15 residues. Germline lookup yields CDR1 GTSNPN and CDR2 SVGIG (reference sequence). The CDR3 loop reads CAWTSGSRSTGELFF. DNA of the CDR3: TGTGCCTGGACTAGCGGGAGTAGGAGCACCGGGGAGCTGTTTTTT.